These 16 T cell receptor beta chains came from one sample sequenced in a study of shared clonotypes between healthy human individuals. Clones were sequenced by immunoSEQ multiplex PCR, and TCRdb holds only the in-frame ones, with some missing. The sample lists millions of clones; 90% to 95% were seen once. Sequencing was performed on naive CD4+ T cells sorted from blood. This sample's subset: CD45RA+ positively selected. These receptors were obtained from a man younger than 30 in good health.

The chain links TRBV5-6 to TRBJ2-1; D uncertain. The germline CDR1 and CDR2 sequences are SGHDT and YYEEEE. The germline V and J ends were trimmed by 0 bases and 6 bases, with 4 bases remaining between them. CDR3 size: 12 residues. The CDR3 nucleotides are TGTGCCAGCAGCTTGGCGCCCAATGAGCAGTTCTTC. Translating gives CASSLAPNEQFF.

This clone was counted a single time. The chain employs TRBV2 and TRBJ1-5; the D is unclear. Looked up from germline, CDR1 is SNHLY and CDR2 is FYNNEI. The CDR3 is made up of 16 amino acids. Trimming stripped 2 bases from V and 0 bases from J, with 11 bases between. The CDR3 here is CASSERAVDSNQPQHF. The CDR3, as DNA: TGTGCCAGCAGTGAAAGGGCAGTCGATAGCAATCAGCCCCAGCATTTT. The complete variable domain, with remaining parts taken from reference TRBV2 and TRBJ1-5, reads EPEVTQTPSHQVTQMGQEVILRCVPISNHLYFYWYRQILGQKVEFLVSFYNNEISEKSEIFDDQFSVERPDGSNFTLKIRSTKLEDSAMYFCASSERAVDSNQPQHFGDGTRLSIL.

The chain couples TRBV18 to TRBJ2-3; 9 positions agree with TRBD2. From germline, CDR1 is KGHSH and CDR2 LQKENI. The V and J ends lost 1 base and 4 bases, in that order; junction bases with no gene match: 6. The CDR3 is 16 residues long. The CDR3 region is CASSPQLRGGADTQYF. The CDR3, as DNA: TGTGCCAGCTCACCACAGTTGCGGGGGGGCGCAGATACGCAGTATTTT.

The chain uses TRBV6-1 and TRBJ1-1; the match to TRBD1 covers 9 bases. From germline, CDR1 is MNHNS and CDR2 SASEGT. The length of the CDR3 is 13 residues. V shed 6 bases, J shed 6 bases, and the junction held 5 bases outside the gene matches. The CDR3 region is CASSRQGVAEAFF. As DNA, the CDR3 is TGTGCCAGCAGCAGACAGGGGGTCGCTGAAGCTTTCTTT.

Remarks on this clone: The sample carries other DNA sequences with the same CDR3. The chain employs TRBV5-1 and TRBJ1-4, with D perhaps TRBD1 (6 bases). The V and J ends lost 0 bases and 3 bases respectively, with 9 bases between them. Per germline, CDR1 SGHRS and CDR2 YFSETQ. The CDR3 length is 15 residues. The CDR3 spells CASSLEGGPNEKLFF. Here the CDR3 DNA reads TGCGCCAGCAGCTTGGAGGGGGGCCCTAATGAAAAACTGTTTTTT.

The chain links TRBV19 to TRBJ2-7, with D perhaps TRBD1 or TRBD2 (5 bases each). The CDR3 loop spans 15 amino acids. Trimming took off 3 bases at V and 2 bases at J, with 14 bases between the two ends. CDR1 and CDR2 (germline): LNHDA, SQIVND (reference sequence). CDR3 coding DNA: TGTGCCAGTAGTATTTTTGGGGACCCAACCTACGAGCAGTACTTC. As protein: CASSIFGDPTYEQYF.

The V call is TRBV6-1, the J call TRBJ2-2, with TRBD2 as a possible D gene (7 bases). Germline CDR1 reads MNHNS; CDR2 reads SASEGT. V was shortened by 7 bases and J by 6 bases, with 15 bases between the two germline ends. The CDR3 runs 14 residues. DNA of the CDR3: TGTGCCAGCAAGGGGGACTACGGGCCCGGGGAGCTGTTTTTT. Its translation: CASKGDYGPGELFF.

This clone was seen once. This chain links TRBV10-3 with TRBJ2-7; tentatively, D is TRBD2 (5 bases). Germline CDR1 reads ENHRY; CDR2 reads SYGVKD. There are 16 residues in the CDR3. V dropped 0 bases and J dropped 3 bases, with 15 bases sitting between them. CDR3 bases: TGTGCCATCAGTGAGTCGGGCGGGTCCTCCTACTACGAGCAGTACTTC. Encoded protein: CAISESGGSSYYEQYF.

V gene TRBV4-1 combines with J gene TRBJ2-7; 8 bases match TRBD1. Germline V lookup: CDR1 MGHRA, CDR2 YSYEKL. This CDR3 is built from 15 residues. V was clipped by 9 bases and J by 6 bases; unmatched bases: 16. CDR3 in DNA: TGCGCCAGTTCGGGATGGACAGGGAAGTTTATCGAGCAGTACTTC. This translates into CASSGWTGKFIEQYF.

The V and J genes are TRBV28 and TRBJ2-5; D is perhaps TRBD1 (6 bases). The germline CDR1 and CDR2 sequences are MDHEN and SYDVKM. V lost 5 bases and J lost 3, with 16 bases in between. The CDR3 runs to 15 residues. CDR3 sequence: CASSLMRQAKETQYF. Written as DNA, the CDR3 is TGTGCCAGCAGTCTAATGAGACAGGCAAAAGAGACCCAGTACTTC.

This clone appeared once. Just one base apart from a much larger clone, this may be a read error. Other DNA sequences within the sample encode an identical CDR3. The V call is TRBV9, the J call TRBJ1-2; a possible D gene is TRBD1 (5 bases). This CDR3 region has 14 residues. Trimming took 0 bases from V and 8 from J, leaving 14 bases between them. Germline lookup yields CDR1 SGDLS and CDR2 YYNGEE. Here the CDR3 DNA reads TGTGCCAGCAGCGTAGACGGGGGAGCGTACGGCTACACCTTC. Its translation: CASSVDGGAYGYTF.

The J gene is TRBJ2-7, the V gene TRBV6-5; D may match TRBD1 or TRBD2 (5 bases each). Germline CDR1 and CDR2: MNHEY and SVGAGI. With 1 base removed from V and 7 bases from J, the gap between germline ends came to 17 bases. The CDR3 covers 15 residues. In nucleotides, the CDR3 is TGTGCCAGCAGTTACTTATCGGTCGGGGCTACAGAGCAGTACTTC. Protein sequence: CASSYLSVGATEQYF.

This clone was recorded once. This rearrangement joins TRBV4-3 to TRBJ2-7; 7 bases are shared with TRBD2. J lost 3 bases, V lost 8 bases, and 13 bases had no gene match. Germline-derived CDR1 and CDR2 are LGHNA and YSLEER. There are 15 residues in the CDR3. CDR3: CASSQNLADNYEQYF. The CDR3 region has the DNA TGCGCCAGCTCCCAGAACCTAGCGGACAACTACGAGCAGTACTTC.

About this clone: A junction end diverges from the germline sequence, so it may reflect a read error. This sequence joins TRBV7-2 and TRBJ2-4, with TRBD2 matching over 11 bases. CDR1 and CDR2 from the germline V gene are SGHTA and FQGNSA. The CDR3 loop spans 17 amino acids. The DNA of the CDR3 is TGCGCCAGCAGCCAAGTAGCGGGAGGGACCAGCAAAAACATTCAGTACTTC. Translated, it gives CASSQVAGGTSKNIQYF.

As regards this clone: Other nucleotide sequences in the sample specify the same CDR3. The rearrangement uses TRBV7-9 and TRBJ1-1; 7 nucleotides line up with TRBD1. CDR3 length: 14 amino acids. CDR1 is SEHNR, CDR2 FQNEAQ, per germline (reference sequence). Trimming cost V 5 bases and J 0 bases; bases outside gene matches: 3. The CDR3 here is CASSLDRLNTEAFF. The DNA of the CDR3 is TGTGCCAGCAGCCTGGACAGGTTGAACACTGAAGCTTTCTTT.

V usage is TRBV7-9 and J usage is TRBJ2-7; 9 bases map to TRBD2. V lost 6 bases, J lost 0 bases, and 9 bases stayed unmatched. CDR1 and CDR2 from the germline V gene are SEHNR and FQNEAQ (reference sequence). The CDR3 loop spans 16 amino acids. CDR3 sequence: CASRPGAGGNSYEQYF. Here the CDR3 DNA reads TGTGCCAGCAGACCGGGGGCGGGAGGGAACTCCTACGAGCAGTACTTC.